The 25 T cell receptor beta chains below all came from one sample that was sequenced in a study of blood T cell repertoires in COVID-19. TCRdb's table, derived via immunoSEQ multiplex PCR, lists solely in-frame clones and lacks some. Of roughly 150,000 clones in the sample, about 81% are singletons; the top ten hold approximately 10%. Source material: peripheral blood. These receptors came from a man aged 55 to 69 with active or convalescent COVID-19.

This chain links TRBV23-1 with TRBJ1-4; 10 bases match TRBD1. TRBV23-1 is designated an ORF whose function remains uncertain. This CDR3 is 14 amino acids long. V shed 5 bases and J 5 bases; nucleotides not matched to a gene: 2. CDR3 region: CASSGDRGNEKLFF. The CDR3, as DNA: TGCGCCAGCAGTGGGGACAGGGGAAATGAAAAACTGTTTTTT.

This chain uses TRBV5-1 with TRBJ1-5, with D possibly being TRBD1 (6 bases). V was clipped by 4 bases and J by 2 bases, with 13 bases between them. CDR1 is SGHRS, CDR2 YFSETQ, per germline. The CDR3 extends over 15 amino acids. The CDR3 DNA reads TGCGCCAGCAGCCCACAGGGAGGGCGCAATCAGCCCCAGCATTTT. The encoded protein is CASSPQGGRNQPQHF.

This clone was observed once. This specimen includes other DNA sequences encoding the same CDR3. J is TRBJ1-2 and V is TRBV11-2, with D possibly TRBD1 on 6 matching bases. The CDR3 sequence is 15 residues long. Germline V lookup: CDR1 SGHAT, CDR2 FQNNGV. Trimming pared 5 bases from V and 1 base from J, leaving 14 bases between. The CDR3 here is CASSPRTALNYGYTF. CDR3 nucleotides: TGTGCCAGCAGCCCCCGGACAGCGCTTAACTATGGCTACACCTTC.

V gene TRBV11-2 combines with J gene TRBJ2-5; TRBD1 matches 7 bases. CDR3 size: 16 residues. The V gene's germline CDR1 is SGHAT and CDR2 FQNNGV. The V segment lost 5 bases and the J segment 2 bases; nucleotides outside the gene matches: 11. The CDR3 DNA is TGTGCCAGCAGCGCGACACTCCACAGGGGACAAGAGACCCAGTACTTC. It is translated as CASSATLHRGQETQYF.

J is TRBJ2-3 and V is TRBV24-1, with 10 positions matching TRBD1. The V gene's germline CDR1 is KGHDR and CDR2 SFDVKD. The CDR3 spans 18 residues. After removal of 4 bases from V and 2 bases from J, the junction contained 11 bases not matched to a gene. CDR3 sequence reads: CATSDPTLGQGLTDTQYF. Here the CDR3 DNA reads TGTGCCACCAGTGACCCCACCTTGGGACAGGGGCTCACAGATACGCAGTATTTT.

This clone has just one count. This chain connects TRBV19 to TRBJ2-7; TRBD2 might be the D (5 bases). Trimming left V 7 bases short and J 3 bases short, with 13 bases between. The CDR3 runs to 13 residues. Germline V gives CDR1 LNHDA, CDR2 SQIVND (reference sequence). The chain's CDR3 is CASNVPADYEQYF. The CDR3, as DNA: TGTGCCAGTAATGTCCCAGCGGACTACGAGCAGTACTTC.

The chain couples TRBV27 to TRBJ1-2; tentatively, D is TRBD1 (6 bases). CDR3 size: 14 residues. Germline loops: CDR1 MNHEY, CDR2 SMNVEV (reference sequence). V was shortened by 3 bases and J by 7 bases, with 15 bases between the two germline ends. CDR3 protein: CASSFSDSVSGYTF. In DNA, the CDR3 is TGTGCCAGCAGTTTTTCGGACAGCGTGAGTGGCTACACCTTC.

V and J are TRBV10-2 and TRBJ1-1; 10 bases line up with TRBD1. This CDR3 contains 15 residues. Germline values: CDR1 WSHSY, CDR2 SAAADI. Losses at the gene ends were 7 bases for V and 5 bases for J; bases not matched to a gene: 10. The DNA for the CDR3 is TGCGCCAGCAATAACAGGGACAGGGGAGGGACTGAAGCTTTCTTT. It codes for CASNNRDRGGTEAFF.

Written as DNA, the CDR3 is TGTGCCAGTGCCGGAAAGGGGATCTATGGCTACACCTTC. Protein sequence: CASAGKGIYGYTF. This chain joins TRBV19 and TRBJ1-2; a possible D gene is TRBD1 (5 bases). V gave up 8 bases and J gave up 4 bases, with 14 bases separating them. CDR1 is LNHDA and CDR2 is SQIVND in the germline V gene (reference sequence). The CDR3 has 13 residues.

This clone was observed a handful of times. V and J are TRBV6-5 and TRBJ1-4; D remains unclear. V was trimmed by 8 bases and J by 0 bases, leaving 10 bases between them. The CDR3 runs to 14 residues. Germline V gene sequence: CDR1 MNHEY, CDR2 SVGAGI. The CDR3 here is CASSRQATNEKLFF. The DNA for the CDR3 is TGTGCCAGCTCCAGGCAGGCAACTAATGAAAAACTGTTTTTT.

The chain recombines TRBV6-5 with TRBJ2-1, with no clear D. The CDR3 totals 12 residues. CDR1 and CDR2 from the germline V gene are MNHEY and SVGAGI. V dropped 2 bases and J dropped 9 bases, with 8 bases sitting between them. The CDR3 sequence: CASSYGESEQFF. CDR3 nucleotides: TGTGCCAGCAGTTACGGAGAGAGTGAGCAGTTCTTC.

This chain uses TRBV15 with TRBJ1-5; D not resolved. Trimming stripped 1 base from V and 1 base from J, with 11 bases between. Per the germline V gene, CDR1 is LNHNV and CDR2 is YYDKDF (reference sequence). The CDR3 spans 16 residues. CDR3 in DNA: TGTGCCACCAGCAGAGGCCCCCCAGGAAGCAATCAGCCCCAGCATTTT. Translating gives CATSRGPPGSNQPQHF.

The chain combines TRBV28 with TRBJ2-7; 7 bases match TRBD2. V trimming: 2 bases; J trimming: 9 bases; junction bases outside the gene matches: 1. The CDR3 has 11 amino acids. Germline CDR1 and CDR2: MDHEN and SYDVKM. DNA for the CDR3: TGTGCCAGCAGTTTAGCGGGAGCGCAGTACTTC. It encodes CASSLAGAQYF.

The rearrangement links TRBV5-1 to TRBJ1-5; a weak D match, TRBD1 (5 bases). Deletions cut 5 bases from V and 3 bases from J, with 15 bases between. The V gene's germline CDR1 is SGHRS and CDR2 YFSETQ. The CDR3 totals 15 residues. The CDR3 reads CASSLWGEFNQPQHF. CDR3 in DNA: TGCGCCAGCAGTCTATGGGGGGAGTTCAATCAGCCCCAGCATTTT.

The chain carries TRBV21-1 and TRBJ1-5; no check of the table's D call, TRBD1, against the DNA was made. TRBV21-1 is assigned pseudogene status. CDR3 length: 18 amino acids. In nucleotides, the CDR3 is TGTGCCAGCAGCGAGCGACAGGGTCTCAATGATAGCAATCAGCCCCAGCATTTT. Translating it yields CASSERQGLNDSNQPQHF.

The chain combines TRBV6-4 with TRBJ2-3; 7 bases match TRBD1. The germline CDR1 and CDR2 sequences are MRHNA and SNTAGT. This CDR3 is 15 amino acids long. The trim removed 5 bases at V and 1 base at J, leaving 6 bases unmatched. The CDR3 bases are TGTGCCAGCAGTAACACAGGGGTGGGCACAGATACGCAGTATTTT. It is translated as CASSNTGVGTDTQYF.

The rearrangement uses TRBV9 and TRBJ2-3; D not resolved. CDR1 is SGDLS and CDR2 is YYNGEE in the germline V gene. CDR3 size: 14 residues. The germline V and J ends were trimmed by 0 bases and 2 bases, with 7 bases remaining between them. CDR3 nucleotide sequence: TGTGCCAGCAGCGTAGCCTATATCACAGATACGCAGTATTTT. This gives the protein CASSVAYITDTQYF. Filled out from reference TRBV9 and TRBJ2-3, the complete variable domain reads DSGVTQTPKHLITATGQRVTLRCSPRSGDLSVYWYQQSLDQGLQFLIQYYNGEERAKGNILERFSAQQFPDLHSELNLSSLELGDSALYFCASSVAYITDTQYFGPGTRLTVL.

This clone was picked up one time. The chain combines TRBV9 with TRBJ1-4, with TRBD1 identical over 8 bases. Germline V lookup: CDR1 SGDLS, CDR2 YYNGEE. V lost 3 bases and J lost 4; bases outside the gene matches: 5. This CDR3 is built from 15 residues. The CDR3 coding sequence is TGTGCCAGCAGCGGAGGACAGGGCTTTAATGAAAAACTGTTTTTT. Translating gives CASSGGQGFNEKLFF.

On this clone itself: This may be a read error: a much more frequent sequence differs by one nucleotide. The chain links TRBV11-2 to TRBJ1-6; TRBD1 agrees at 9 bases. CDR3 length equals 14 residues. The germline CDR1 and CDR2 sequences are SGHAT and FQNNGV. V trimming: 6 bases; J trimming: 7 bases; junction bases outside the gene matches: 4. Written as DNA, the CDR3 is TGTGCCAGCAGGGAACAGGGGGCAAATTCACCCCTCCACTTT. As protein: CASREQGANSPLHF.

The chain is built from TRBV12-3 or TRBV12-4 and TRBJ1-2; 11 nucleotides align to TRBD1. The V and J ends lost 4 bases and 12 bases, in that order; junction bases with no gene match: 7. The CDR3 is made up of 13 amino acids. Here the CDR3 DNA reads TGTGCCAGCAGTTCAGAATGGACAGGGGGCGACACCTTC. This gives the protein CASSSEWTGGDTF.

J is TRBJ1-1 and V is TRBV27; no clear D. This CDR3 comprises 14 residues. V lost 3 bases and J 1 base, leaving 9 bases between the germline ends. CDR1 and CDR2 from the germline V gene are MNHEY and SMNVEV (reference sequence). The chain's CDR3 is CASSFTRENTEAFF. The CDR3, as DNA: TGTGCCAGCAGTTTTACTAGGGAGAACACTGAAGCTTTCTTT.

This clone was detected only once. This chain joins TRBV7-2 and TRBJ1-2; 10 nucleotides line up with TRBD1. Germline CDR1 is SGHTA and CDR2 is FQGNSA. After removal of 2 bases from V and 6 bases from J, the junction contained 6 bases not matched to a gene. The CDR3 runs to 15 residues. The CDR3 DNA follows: TGTGCCAGCAGCTTAACGGGACAGGGGTGGGATGGCTACACCTTC. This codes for CASSLTGQGWDGYTF.

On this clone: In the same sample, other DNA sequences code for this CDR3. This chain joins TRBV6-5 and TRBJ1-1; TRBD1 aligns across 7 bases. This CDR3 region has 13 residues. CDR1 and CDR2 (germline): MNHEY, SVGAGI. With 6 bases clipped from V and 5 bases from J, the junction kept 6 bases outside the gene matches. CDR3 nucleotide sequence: TGTGCCAGCAGCAGACAGGGCTGGACTGAAGCTTTCTTT. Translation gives CASSRQGWTEAFF.

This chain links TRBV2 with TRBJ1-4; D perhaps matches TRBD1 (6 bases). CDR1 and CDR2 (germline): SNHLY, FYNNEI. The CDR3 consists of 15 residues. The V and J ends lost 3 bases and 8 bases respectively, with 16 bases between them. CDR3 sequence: CASSDQATGLEKLFF. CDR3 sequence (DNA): TGTGCCAGCAGTGACCAAGCGACAGGATTGGAAAAACTGTTTTTT.

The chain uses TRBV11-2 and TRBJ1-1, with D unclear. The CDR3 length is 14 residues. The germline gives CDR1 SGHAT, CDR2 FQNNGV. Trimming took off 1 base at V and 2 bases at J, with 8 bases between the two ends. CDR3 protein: CASSLGAGNTEAFF. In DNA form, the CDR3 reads TGTGCCAGCAGCTTAGGGGCAGGAAACACTGAAGCTTTCTTT.